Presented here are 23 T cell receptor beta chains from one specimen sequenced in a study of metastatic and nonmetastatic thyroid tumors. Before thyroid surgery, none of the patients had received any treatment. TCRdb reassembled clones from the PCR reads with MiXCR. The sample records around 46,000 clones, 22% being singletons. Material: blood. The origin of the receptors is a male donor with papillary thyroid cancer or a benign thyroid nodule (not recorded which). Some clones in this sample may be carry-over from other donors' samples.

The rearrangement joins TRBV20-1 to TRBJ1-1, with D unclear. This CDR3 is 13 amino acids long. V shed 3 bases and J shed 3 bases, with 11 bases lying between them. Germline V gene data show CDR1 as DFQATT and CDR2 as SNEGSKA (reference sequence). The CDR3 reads CSASGQLDTEAFF. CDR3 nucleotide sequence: TGCAGTGCTAGTGGTCAGTTAGACACTGAAGCTTTCTTT.

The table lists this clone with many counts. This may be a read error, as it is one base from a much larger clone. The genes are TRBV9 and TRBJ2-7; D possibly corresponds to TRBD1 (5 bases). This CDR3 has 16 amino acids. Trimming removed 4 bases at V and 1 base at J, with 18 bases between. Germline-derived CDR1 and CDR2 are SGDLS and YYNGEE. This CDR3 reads CASSPALWGPSYEQYF. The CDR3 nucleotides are TGTGCCAGCAGCCCCGCTCTGTGGGGCCCGTCCTACGAGCAGTACTTC.

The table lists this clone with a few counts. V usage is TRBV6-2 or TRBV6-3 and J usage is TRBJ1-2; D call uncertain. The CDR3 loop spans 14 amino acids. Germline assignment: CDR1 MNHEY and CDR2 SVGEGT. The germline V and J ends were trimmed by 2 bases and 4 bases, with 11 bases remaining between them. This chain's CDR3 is CASSYGGSPYGYTF. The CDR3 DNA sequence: TGTGCCAGCAGTTACGGCGGCAGCCCCTATGGCTACACCTTC.

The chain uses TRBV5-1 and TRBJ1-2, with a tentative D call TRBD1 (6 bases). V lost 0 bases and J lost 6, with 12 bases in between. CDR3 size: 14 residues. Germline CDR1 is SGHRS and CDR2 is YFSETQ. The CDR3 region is CASSLDTGMDGYTF. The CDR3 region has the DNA TGCGCCAGCAGCTTGGACACAGGGATGGATGGCTACACCTTC. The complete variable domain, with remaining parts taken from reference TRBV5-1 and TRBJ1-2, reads KAGVTQTPRYLIKTRGQQVTLSCSPISGHRSVSWYQQTPGQGLQFLFEYFSETQRNKGNFPGRFSGRQFSNSRSEMNVSTLELGDSALYLCASSLDTGMDGYTFGSGTRLTVV.

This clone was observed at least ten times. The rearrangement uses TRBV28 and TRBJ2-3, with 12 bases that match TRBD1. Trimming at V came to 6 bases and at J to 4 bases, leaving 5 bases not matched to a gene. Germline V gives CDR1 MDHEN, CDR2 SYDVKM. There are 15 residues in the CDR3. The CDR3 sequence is CASSPGTGGPDTQYF. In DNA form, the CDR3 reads TGTGCCAGCAGCCCCGGGACAGGGGGCCCAGATACGCAGTATTTT.

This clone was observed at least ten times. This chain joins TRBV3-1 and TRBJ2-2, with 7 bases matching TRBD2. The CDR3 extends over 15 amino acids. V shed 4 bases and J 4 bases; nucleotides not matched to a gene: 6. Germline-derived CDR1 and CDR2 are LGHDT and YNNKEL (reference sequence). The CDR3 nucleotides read TGTGCCAGCAGCCCCCGGGAGGACCGCACCGGGGAGCTGTTTTTT. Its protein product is CASSPREDRTGELFF. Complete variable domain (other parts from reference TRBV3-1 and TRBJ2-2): DTAVSQTPKYLVTQMGNDKSIKCEQNLGHDTMYWYKQDSKKFLKIMFSYNNKELIINETVPNRFSPKSPDKAHLNLHINSLELGDSAVYFCASSPREDRTGELFFGEGSRLTVL.

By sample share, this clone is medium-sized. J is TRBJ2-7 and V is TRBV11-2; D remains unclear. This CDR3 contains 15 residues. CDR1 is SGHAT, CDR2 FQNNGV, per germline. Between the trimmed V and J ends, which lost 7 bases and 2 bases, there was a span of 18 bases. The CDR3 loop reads CASTLGPLPTYEQYF. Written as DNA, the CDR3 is TGTGCCAGCACCCTAGGGCCACTCCCAACCTACGAGCAGTACTTC. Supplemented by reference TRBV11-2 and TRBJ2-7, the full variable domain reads EAGVAQSPRYKIIEKRQSVAFWCNPISGHATLYWYQQILGQGPKLLIQFQNNGVVDDSQLPKDRFSAERLKGVDSTLKIQPAKLEDSAVYLCASTLGPLPTYEQYFGPGTRLTVT.

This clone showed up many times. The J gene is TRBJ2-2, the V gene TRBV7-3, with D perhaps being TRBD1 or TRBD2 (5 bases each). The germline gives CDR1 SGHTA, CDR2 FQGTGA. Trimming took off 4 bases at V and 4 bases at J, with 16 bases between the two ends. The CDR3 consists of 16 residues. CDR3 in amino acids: CASSSLGPGTTGELFF. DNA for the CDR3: TGTGCCAGCAGCTCATTAGGCCCGGGGACCACCGGGGAGCTGTTTTTT. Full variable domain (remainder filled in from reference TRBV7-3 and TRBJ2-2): GAGVSQTPSNKVTEKGKYVELRCDPISGHTALYWYRQSLGQGPEFLIYFQGTGAADDSGLPNDRFFAVRPEGSVSTLKIQRTERGDSAVYLCASSSLGPGTTGELFFGEGSRLTVL.

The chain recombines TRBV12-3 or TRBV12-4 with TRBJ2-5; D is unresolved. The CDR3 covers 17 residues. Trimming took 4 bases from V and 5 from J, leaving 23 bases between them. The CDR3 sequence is CASSWKGSRFDAETQYF. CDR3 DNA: TGTGCCAGCAGTTGGAAAGGATCGAGGTTCGATGCGGAGACCCAGTACTTC.

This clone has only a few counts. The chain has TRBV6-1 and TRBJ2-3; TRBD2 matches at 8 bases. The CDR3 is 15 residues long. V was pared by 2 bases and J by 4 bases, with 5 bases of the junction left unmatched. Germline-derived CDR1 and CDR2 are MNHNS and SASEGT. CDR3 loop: CASSESSGGPDTQYF. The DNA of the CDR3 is TGTGCCAGCAGTGAATCTTCGGGAGGGCCAGATACGCAGTATTTT.

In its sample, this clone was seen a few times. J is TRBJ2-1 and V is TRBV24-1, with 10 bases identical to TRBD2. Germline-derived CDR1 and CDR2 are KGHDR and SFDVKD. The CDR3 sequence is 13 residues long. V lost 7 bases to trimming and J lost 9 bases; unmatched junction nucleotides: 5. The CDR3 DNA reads TGTGCCACCAGCACTAGCGGGATTCTTGAGCAGTTCTTC. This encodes CATSTSGILEQFF.

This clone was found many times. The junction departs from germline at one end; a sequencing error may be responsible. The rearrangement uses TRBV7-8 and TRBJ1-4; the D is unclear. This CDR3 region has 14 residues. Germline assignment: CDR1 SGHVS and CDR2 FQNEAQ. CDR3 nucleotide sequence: TGTGCCGGCAGCCTCGCTCCAACTAATGAAAAACTGTTTTTT. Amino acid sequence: CAGSLAPTNEKLFF.

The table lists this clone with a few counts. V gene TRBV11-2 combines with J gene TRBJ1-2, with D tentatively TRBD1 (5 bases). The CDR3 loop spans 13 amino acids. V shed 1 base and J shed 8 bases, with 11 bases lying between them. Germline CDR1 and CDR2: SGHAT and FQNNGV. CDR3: CASSLVQGEGYTF. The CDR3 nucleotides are TGTGCCAGCAGCTTAGTTCAGGGAGAAGGCTACACCTTC. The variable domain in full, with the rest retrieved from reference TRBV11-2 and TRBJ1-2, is EAGVAQSPRYKIIEKRQSVAFWCNPISGHATLYWYQQILGQGPKLLIQFQNNGVVDDSQLPKDRFSAERLKGVDSTLKIQPAKLEDSAVYLCASSLVQGEGYTFGSGTRLTVV.

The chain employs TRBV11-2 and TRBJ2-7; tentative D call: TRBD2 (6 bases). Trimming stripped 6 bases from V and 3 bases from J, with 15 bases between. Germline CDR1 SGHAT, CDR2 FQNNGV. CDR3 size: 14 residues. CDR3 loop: CASRKGAGSYEQYF. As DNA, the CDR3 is TGTGCCAGCAGAAAGGGCGCGGGAAGCTACGAGCAGTACTTC.

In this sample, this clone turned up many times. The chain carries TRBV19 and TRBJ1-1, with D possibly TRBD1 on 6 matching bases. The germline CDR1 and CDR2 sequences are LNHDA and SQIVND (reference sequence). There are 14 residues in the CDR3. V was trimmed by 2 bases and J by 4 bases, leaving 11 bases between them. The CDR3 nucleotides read TGTGCCAGTAGTATAAGGGCAGGGGTCACTGAAGCTTTCTTT. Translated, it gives CASSIRAGVTEAFF.

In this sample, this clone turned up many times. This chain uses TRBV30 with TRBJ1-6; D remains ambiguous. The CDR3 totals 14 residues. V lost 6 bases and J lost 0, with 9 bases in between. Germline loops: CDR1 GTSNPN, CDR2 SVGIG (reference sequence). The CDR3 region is CACVSGSYNSPLHF. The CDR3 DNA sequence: TGTGCCTGCGTCAGTGGCTCCTATAATTCACCCCTCCACTTT.

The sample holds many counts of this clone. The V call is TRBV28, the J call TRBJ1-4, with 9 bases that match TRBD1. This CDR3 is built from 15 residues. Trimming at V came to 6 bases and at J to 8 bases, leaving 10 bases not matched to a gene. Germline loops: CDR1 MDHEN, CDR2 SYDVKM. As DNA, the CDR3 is TGTGCCAGCAGACCCGTCGACAGGGGGGTCGAAAAACTGTTTTTT. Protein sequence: CASRPVDRGVEKLFF.

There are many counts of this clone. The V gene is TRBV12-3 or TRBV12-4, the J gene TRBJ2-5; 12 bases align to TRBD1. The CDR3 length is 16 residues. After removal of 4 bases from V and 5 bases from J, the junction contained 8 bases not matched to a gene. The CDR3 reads CASSSGTGGMKETQYF. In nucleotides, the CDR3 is TGTGCCAGCAGTTCCGGGACAGGGGGCATGAAGGAGACCCAGTACTTC.

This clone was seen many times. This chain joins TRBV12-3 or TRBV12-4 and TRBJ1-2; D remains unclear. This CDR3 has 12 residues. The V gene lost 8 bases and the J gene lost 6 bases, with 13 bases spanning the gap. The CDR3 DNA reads TGTGCCAGCGACGGGCAAGGTGATGGCTACACCTTC. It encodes CASDGQGDGYTF.

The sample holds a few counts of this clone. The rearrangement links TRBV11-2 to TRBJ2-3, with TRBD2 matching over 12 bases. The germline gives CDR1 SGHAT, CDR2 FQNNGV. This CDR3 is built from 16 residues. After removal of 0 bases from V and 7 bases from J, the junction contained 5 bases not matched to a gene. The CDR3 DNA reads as TGTGCCAGCAGCTTAGATGGTGGACTAGCGGGACATACGCAGTATTTT. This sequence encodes CASSLDGGLAGHTQYF.

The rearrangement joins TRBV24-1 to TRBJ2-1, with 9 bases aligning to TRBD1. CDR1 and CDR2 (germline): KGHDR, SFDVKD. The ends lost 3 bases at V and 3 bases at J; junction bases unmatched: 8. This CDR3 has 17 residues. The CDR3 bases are TGTGCCACCAGTGATGATACTACAGGGGGCCTCTACAATGAGCAGTTCTTC. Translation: CATSDDTTGGLYNEQFF.

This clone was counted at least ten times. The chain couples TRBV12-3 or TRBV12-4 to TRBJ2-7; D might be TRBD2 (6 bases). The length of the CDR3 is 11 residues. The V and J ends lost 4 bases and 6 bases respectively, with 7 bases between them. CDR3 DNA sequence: TGTGCCAGCAGTTATAGCGGCGAGCAGTACTTC. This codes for CASSYSGEQYF.

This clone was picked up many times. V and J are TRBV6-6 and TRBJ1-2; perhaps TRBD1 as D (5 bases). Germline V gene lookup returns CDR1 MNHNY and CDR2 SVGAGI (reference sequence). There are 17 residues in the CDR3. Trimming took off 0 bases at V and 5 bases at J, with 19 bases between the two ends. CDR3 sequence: CASSYSGRGRQSYGYTF. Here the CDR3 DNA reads TGTGCCAGCAGTTACTCGGGACGGGGCAGACAATCATATGGCTACACCTTC.